This is a list of T cell receptor beta chains from one sample in a study of blood T cell repertoires in COVID-19. Sequencing was performed with immunoSEQ multiplex PCR; in TCRdb, only in-frame clones are kept and a portion is missing. Among 65,000 to 85,000 clones listed, about nine tenths were seen once. Material for sequencing was peripheral blood. These receptors originate from a woman aged 18-35 years with acute or convalescent COVID-19. The CDR3 runs from the conserved cysteine through the conserved F or W. D genes are given only for firm matches. Size tells how often a clone was seen (once, few, many) or the class of an expanded clone, and some rows leave it out.

.	TRBV4-1	.	TRBJ1-2	TGCGCCAGCAGCCAAACCTTAGCTAACTATGGCTACACCTTC	CASSQTLANYGYTF
.	TRBV2	.	TRBJ2-4	TGTGCCAGCAGTGACGGACTAAACATTCAGTACTTC	CASSDGLNIQYF
.	TRBV15	.	TRBJ1-6	TGTGCCACCAGCAGAGATAGGCAGGGCAATTCACCCCTCCACTTT	CATSRDRQGNSPLHF
.	TRBV5-1	once	TRBJ1-4	TGCGCCAGCAGCCCCCAGGGGCGCGACGAAAAACTGTTTTTT	CASSPQGRDEKLFF
TRBD1	TRBV3-1/TRBV3-2	.	TRBJ1-1	TGTGCCAGCAGCAACCGACAGGGCGCTGAAGCTTTCTTT	CASSNRQGAEAFF
.	TRBV5-4	.	TRBJ1-2	TGTGCCAGCAGCTTGGCAGGGTCCGGGAGTTACTTCTATGGCTACACCTTC	CASSLAGSGSYFYGYTF
.	TRBV2	.	TRBJ1-6	TGTGCCAGCATGTTCCCCGACAGTAACTATAATTCACCCCTCCACTTT	CASMFPDSNYNSPLHF
.	TRBV11-2	.	TRBJ2-1	TGTGCCAGCAGCGCGTCGGGACAAGACTACAATGAGCAGTTCTTC	CASSASGQDYNEQFF
.	TRBV19	.	TRBJ1-1	TGTGCCAGTAGTCAGGGTTGGTGGGACACTGAAGCTTTCTTT	CASSQGWWDTEAFF
TRBD2	TRBV5-1	.	TRBJ2-3	TGCGCCAGCAGCACGACTAGCGCCTACACAGATACGCAGTATTTT	CASSTTSAYTDTQYF
TRBD1	TRBV20-1	.	TRBJ1-2	TGCAGTGCTAGTAGGAGGACAGGGGTAGATGGCTACACCTTC	CSASRRTGVDGYTF
TRBD1	TRBV19	.	TRBJ1-2	TGTGCCAGTACTAAAAACAGGGGGCCGGACTATGGCTACACCTTC	CASTKNRGPDYGYTF
.	TRBV7-2	.	TRBJ1-1	TGTGCCAGCAGCTTAGAGGTGGGAGCTGAAGCTTTCTTT	CASSLEVGAEAFF
TRBD1	TRBV7-6	.	TRBJ2-5	TGTGCCAGCAGGCATACAGGGGTCGGACAAGAGACCCAGTACTTC	CASRHTGVGQETQYF
TRBD1	TRBV10-3	.	TRBJ1-6	TGTGCCATCAGAGACGGGACAGGGGGTAATTCACCCCTCCACTTT	CAIRDGTGGNSPLHF
.	TRBV27	.	TRBJ2-3	TGTGCCAGCAGTTTATCGGGAGGAGATACGCAGTATTTT	CASSLSGGDTQYF
TRBD2	TRBV6-1	once	TRBJ2-2	TGTGCCAGCAGTGAGGGACTAGCGGGGCGTGGGAACACCGGGGAGCTGTTTTTT	CASSEGLAGRGNTGELFF
.	TRBV15	.	TRBJ1-3	TGTGCCACCAGCGGGGGCCAAGGGATTGGAAACACCATATATTTT	CATSGGQGIGNTIYF
.	TRBV7-9	.	TRBJ2-5	TGTGCCAGCAGCTATCGTCCGGGCAGGGGCCAAGAGACCCAGTACTTC	CASSYRPGRGQETQYF
TRBD1	TRBV5-4	.	TRBJ2-4	TGTGCCAGCAGCTTATCGACAGGGACATTGAACATTCAGTACTTC	CASSLSTGTLNIQYF
TRBD1	TRBV28	.	TRBJ1-2	TGTGCCAGCAGTTCCTCAGGGGGCAACTATGGCTACACCTTC	CASSSSGGNYGYTF
.	TRBV7-9	few	TRBJ2-7	TGTGCCAGCAGCGGCGGGACCTACGAGCAGTACTTC	CASSGGTYEQYF
TRBD2	TRBV5-1	.	TRBJ2-3	TGCGCCAGCAGCTCACCCCAGGGCGCGGGGGTAGCAGATACGCAGTATTTT	CASSSPQGAGVADTQYF